One and the same sample provided the 29 T cell receptor beta chains below, sequenced in a study of T cells after yellow fever vaccination. TCRdb reprocessed the 5' RACE reads with MiXCR, giving one entry per CDR3 protein. The table lists 150,000 to 200,000 distinct CDR3 sequences, roughly 9.6% of them singletons. Specimen: CD8+ T cells sorted from PBMCs, collected 15 days after the yellow fever booster vaccination. Receptors were obtained from a man younger than 35 who received the YFV17D yellow fever vaccine.

The V call is TRBV4-3, the J call TRBJ1-2, with 7 nucleotides matching TRBD1. The junction had 10 bases not matched to a gene; V was cut back by 1 base and J by 5 bases. CDR1 LGHNA and CDR2 YSLEER come from the germline V gene. This CDR3 contains 16 residues. The CDR3 protein is CASSQVTETGPYGYTF. CDR3 in DNA: TGCGCCAGCAGCCAAGTAACGGAGACAGGGCCGTATGGCTACACCTTC.

The chain combines TRBV6-2 or TRBV6-3 with TRBJ2-3, with a possible D match to TRBD2 (5 bases). The CDR3 has 14 residues. Germline CDR1 MNHEY, CDR2 SVGEGT. The V gene lost 2 bases and the J gene lost 2 bases, with 8 bases spanning the gap. In DNA form, the CDR3 reads TGTGCCAGCAGTTACCAGCGGATCACAGATACGCAGTATTTT. Encoded protein: CASSYQRITDTQYF.

This clonotype was observed a few times. The chain joins TRBV3-1 to TRBJ2-1, with 8 bases fitting TRBD2. Germline V gene sequence: CDR1 LGHDT, CDR2 YNNKEL (reference sequence). This CDR3 spans 12 amino acids. The junction had 2 bases not matched to a gene; V was cut back by 5 bases and J by 8 bases. In nucleotides, the CDR3 is TGTGCCAGCAGCGGACTAGCTGATGAGCAGTTCTTC. Its translation is CASSGLADEQFF.

This clonotype was seen only a few times. The genes are TRBV7-2 and TRBJ1-2; TRBD1 matches 11 bases. J gave up 6 bases and V 4 bases, and 13 bases lay outside the gene matches. CDR1 is SGHTA and CDR2 is FQGNSA in the germline V gene. This CDR3 has 17 residues. This CDR3 is CASSYFPGQGEYNGYTF. The CDR3 DNA follows: TGTGCCAGCAGCTATTTCCCGGGACAGGGGGAATATAATGGCTACACCTTC.

The chain links TRBV12-3 or TRBV12-4 to TRBJ2-1; D not certain. There are 15 residues in the CDR3. V gave up 2 bases and J gave up 5 bases, with 13 bases separating them. The CDR3 DNA reads TGTGCCAGCAGTTTACGCCCTGGAATAAACAATGAGCAGTTCTTC. Translated, it gives CASSLRPGINNEQFF.

This clonotype was seen at least ten times. The J gene is TRBJ1-1, the V gene TRBV29-1; 8 bases are a match to TRBD1. Germline CDR1 is SQVTM and CDR2 is ANQGSEA. This CDR3 is 10 amino acids long. The DNA of the CDR3 is TGCAGGACAGGGGTTACTGAAGCTTTCTTT. Translated, it gives CRTGVTEAFF.

This chain links TRBV5-1 with TRBJ2-5, with 10 bases lining up with TRBD2. J gave up 4 bases and V 4 bases, and 13 bases lay outside the gene matches. Per germline, CDR1 SGHRS and CDR2 YFSETQ. This CDR3 has 17 amino acids. The CDR3 sequence is CASSPPAAGGPGETQYF. CDR3 nucleotides: TGCGCCAGCAGCCCCCCGGCAGCGGGGGGGCCTGGAGAGACCCAGTACTTC.

This clonotype was counted between two and nine times. The chain has TRBV6-2 or TRBV6-3 and TRBJ1-1, with 8 bases lining up with TRBD1. Germline CDR1 is MNHEY and CDR2 is SVGEGT. CDR3 length equals 15 residues. V gave up 2 bases and J gave up 1 base; unmatched junction bases: 3. CDR3 protein: CASSYRTGWNTEAFF. Written as DNA, the CDR3 is TGTGCCAGCAGTTACAGGACAGGGTGGAACACTGAAGCTTTCTTT.

V is TRBV5-1 and J is TRBJ1-1, with 8 bases matching TRBD1. Germline values: CDR1 SGHRS, CDR2 YFSETQ. V dropped 1 base and J dropped 1; count of bases not matched to a gene: 6. The CDR3 extends over 16 amino acids. The CDR3 nucleotides read TGCGCCAGCAGCTTGTTTGGGGGGACAGGGAACACTGAAGCTTTCTTT. It yields the protein CASSLFGGTGNTEAFF.

This clonotype has just a few counts. The rearrangement links TRBV6-1 to TRBJ2-3; D is perhaps TRBD2 (7 bases). The ends were cut back, 7 bases at V and 7 bases at J, with 18 bases in the middle. The CDR3 consists of 14 residues. CDR1 MNHNS and CDR2 SASEGT come from the germline V gene. This CDR3 reads CASTQLGGLNTQYF. CDR3 nucleotides: TGTGCCAGCACACAGCTCGGGGGGCTAAATACGCAGTATTTT.

This clonotype was seen more than once but under ten times. The chain carries TRBV6-6 and TRBJ2-7, with D maybe TRBD1 (6 bases). Germline CDR1 MNHNY, CDR2 SVGAGI (reference sequence). CDR3 length: 15 amino acids. Trimming left V 6 bases short and J 4 bases short, with 19 bases between. DNA of the CDR3: TGTGCCAGCAGCCAACCCCGTCGGACAGATTACGAGCAGTACTTC. Encoded protein: CASSQPRRTDYEQYF.

This clonotype was observed a handful of times. The chain has TRBV27 and TRBJ2-7; D remains ambiguous. The V end was cut by 3 bases, the J end by 3 bases, with 9 bases between. The V gene's germline CDR1 is MNHEY and CDR2 SMNVEV (reference sequence). The CDR3 extends over 13 amino acids. The CDR3 DNA sequence: TGTGCCAGCAGTTTGCCGGGCAGCTACGAGCAGTACTTC. Its protein product is CASSLPGSYEQYF.

This clonotype has a handful of counts. The rearrangement joins TRBV7-8 to TRBJ2-5; D gene unclear. Germline V gives CDR1 SGHVS, CDR2 FQNEAQ. Trimming stripped 6 bases from V and 0 bases from J, with 11 bases between. The CDR3 sequence is 14 residues long. In nucleotides, the CDR3 is TGTGCCAGCAGGACCCGGAAGTACCAAGAGACCCAGTACTTC. Translation gives CASRTRKYQETQYF.

This clonotype was detected only a few times. The genes are TRBV18 and TRBJ1-1, with D unclear. V was pared by 3 bases and J by 1 base, with 21 bases between. This CDR3 comprises 18 residues. Per germline, CDR1 KGHSH and CDR2 LQKENI. CDR3 loop: CASSPPSIVRTGNTEAFF. The CDR3 DNA reads as TGTGCCAGCTCACCTCCATCAATCGTCAGGACGGGGAACACTGAAGCTTTCTTT.

The gene calls are TRBV6-5 and TRBJ1-1, with a weak D call TRBD1 (5 bases). The CDR3 is 13 residues long. The germline gives CDR1 MNHEY, CDR2 SVGAGI. Trimming took off 8 bases at V and 0 bases at J, with 10 bases between the two ends. The CDR3 region has the DNA TGTGCCAGCGGGGCGTTAATGAACACTGAAGCTTTCTTT. Its protein product is CASGALMNTEAFF.

The chain uses TRBV20-1 and TRBJ1-2; D uncertain. This CDR3 spans 10 amino acids. Per germline, CDR1 DFQATT and CDR2 SNEGSKA (reference sequence). CDR3 in amino acids: CRATLLGYTF. Here the CDR3 DNA reads TGCAGGGCCACATTGCTTGGCTACACCTTC.

The chain has TRBV10-2 and TRBJ2-7, with 11 bases that match TRBD1. V lost 0 bases to trimming and J lost 2 bases; unmatched junction nucleotides: 0. The CDR3 is 15 amino acids. Germline values: CDR1 WSHSY, CDR2 SAAADI. The CDR3 here is CASSESGQGAYEQYV. The CDR3 DNA reads TGCGCCAGCAGTGAGTCGGGACAGGGGGCCTACGAGCAGTACGTC.

This clonotype showed up many times. The rearrangement links TRBV7-2 to TRBJ2-2, with a possible D match to TRBD1 (5 bases). Per germline, CDR1 SGHTA and CDR2 FQGNSA. CDR3 length equals 15 residues. Trimming stripped 7 bases from V and 5 bases from J, with 17 bases between. CDR3 loop: CASTTPRQGTGELFF. Written as DNA, the CDR3 is TGTGCCAGCACCACCCCGAGGCAGGGTACCGGGGAGCTGTTTTTT.

This clonotype has more than one count but fewer than ten. The CDR3: CASRGQEDTQYF. The CDR3 bases are TGTGCCAGCAGGGGTCAAGAAGATACGCAGTATTTT. The chain links TRBV11-3 to TRBJ2-3, with D unresolved. Germline assignment: CDR1 SGHNT and CDR2 YENEEA. Between the trimmed V and J ends, which lost 6 bases and 5 bases, there was a span of 9 bases. The CDR3 runs 12 residues.

J is TRBJ1-1 and V is TRBV7-9; a weak D match, TRBD1 (6 bases). The germline V gene encodes CDR1 SEHNR and CDR2 FQNEAQ (reference sequence). Between the trimmed V and J ends, which lost 4 bases and 1 base, there was a span of 13 bases. The CDR3 runs to 15 residues. The DNA for the CDR3 is TGTGCCAGCAGCTCTACAGGGCTGGGGAACACTGAAGCTTTCTTT. Protein sequence: CASSSTGLGNTEAFF.

This clonotype was counted between two and nine times. The chain joins TRBV7-6 to TRBJ2-7, with 9 bases that match TRBD1. Germline trimming cut 5 bases from V and 3 bases from J; bases unmatched to any gene: 8. The CDR3 has 15 residues. From germline, CDR1 is SGHVS and CDR2 FNYEAQ. The CDR3 nucleotides are TGTGCCAGCAGCGCGGGACAGGGAAATTTCTACGAGCAGTACTTC. Protein sequence: CASSAGQGNFYEQYF.

The chain has TRBV6-5 and TRBJ2-7, with a possible D match to TRBD2 (5 bases). CDR1 is MNHEY and CDR2 is SVGAGI in the germline V gene. CDR3 size: 14 residues. V shed 2 bases and J shed 4 bases, with 12 bases lying between them. This CDR3 reads CASSYRGPGYEQYF. DNA for the CDR3: TGTGCCAGCAGTTACCGGGGTCCTGGTTACGAGCAGTACTTC.

There are a few counts of this clonotype. This chain links TRBV10-3 with TRBJ2-7, with 8 bases aligning to TRBD2. With 4 bases clipped from V and 7 bases from J, the junction kept 21 bases outside the gene matches. From germline, CDR1 is ENHRY and CDR2 SYGVKD. The CDR3 runs 18 residues. DNA of the CDR3: TGTGCCATCAGTGCGACCGGCGGACTAGCAATCCCTCCTACAGAGCAGTACGTC. Residues: CAISATGGLAIPPTEQYV.

V gene TRBV20-1 combines with J gene TRBJ1-6; a weak D match, TRBD1 (5 bases). The ends were cut back, 7 bases at V and 9 bases at J, with 16 bases in the middle. This CDR3 spans 13 amino acids. Germline CDR1 and CDR2: DFQATT and SNEGSKA (reference sequence). CDR3 residues: CSVPGRGASPLHF. The CDR3 bases are TGCAGTGTTCCGGGACGAGGGGCTTCACCCCTCCACTTT.

This clonotype was found many times. The chain uses TRBV2 and TRBJ2-4; D tentatively reads TRBD1 or TRBD2 (6 bases each). This CDR3 comprises 14 residues. Germline CDR1 and CDR2: SNHLY and FYNNEI. V lost 3 bases and J 8 bases, leaving 14 bases between the germline ends. The CDR3 loop is CASSDEGGRDIQYF. The CDR3 DNA is TGTGCCAGCAGTGATGAGGGGGGACGAGACATTCAGTACTTC.

The V gene is TRBV27, the J gene TRBJ2-2; no reliable D call. The length of the CDR3 is 13 residues. V lost 3 bases and J 6 bases, leaving 8 bases between the germline ends. CDR1 and CDR2 from the germline V gene are MNHEY and SMNVEV (reference sequence). CDR3 nucleotide sequence: TGTGCCAGCAGTTTGGTTGAGCCCGGGGAGCTGTTTTTT. Encoded protein: CASSLVEPGELFF.

V usage is TRBV19 and J usage is TRBJ2-3, with 11 bases identical to TRBD2. The CDR3 has 20 amino acids. Unmatched junction bases numbered 19, after V lost 6 bases and J lost 2 bases. The germline V gene encodes CDR1 LNHDA and CDR2 SQIVND (reference sequence). In DNA, the CDR3 is TGTGCCAGTAGCCCCGGACTAGCGGGCTGGACTCACGCCCCCACAGATACGCAGTATTTT. This translates into CASSPGLAGWTHAPTDTQYF. Variable domain in full (rest from reference TRBV19 and TRBJ2-3): DGGITQSPKYLFRKEGQNVTLSCEQNLNHDAMYWYRQDPGQGLRLIYYSQIVNDFQKGDIAEGYSVSREKKESFPLTVTSAQKNPTAFYLCASSPGLAGWTHAPTDTQYFGPGTRLTVL.

The chain joins TRBV4-3 to TRBJ1-1; D unclear. The germline CDR1 and CDR2 sequences are LGHNA and YSLEER. The V and J ends lost 4 bases and 1 base respectively, with 10 bases between them. The CDR3 length is 14 residues. CDR3 DNA: TGCGCCAGCAGCCCCTCTATCTCGAACACTGAAGCTTTCTTT. This encodes CASSPSISNTEAFF.

In this sample, this clonotype turned up a few times. The rearrangement links TRBV7-2 to TRBJ2-1; D possibly corresponds to TRBD2 (6 bases). The CDR3 covers 13 residues. In germline, CDR1 is SGHTA, CDR2 FQGNSA. Deletions cut 5 bases from V and 10 bases from J, with 15 bases between. Here the CDR3 reads CASSRRGRQEQFF. The CDR3 DNA reads TGTGCCAGCAGCCGGCGGGGCCGCCAGGAGCAGTTCTTC.